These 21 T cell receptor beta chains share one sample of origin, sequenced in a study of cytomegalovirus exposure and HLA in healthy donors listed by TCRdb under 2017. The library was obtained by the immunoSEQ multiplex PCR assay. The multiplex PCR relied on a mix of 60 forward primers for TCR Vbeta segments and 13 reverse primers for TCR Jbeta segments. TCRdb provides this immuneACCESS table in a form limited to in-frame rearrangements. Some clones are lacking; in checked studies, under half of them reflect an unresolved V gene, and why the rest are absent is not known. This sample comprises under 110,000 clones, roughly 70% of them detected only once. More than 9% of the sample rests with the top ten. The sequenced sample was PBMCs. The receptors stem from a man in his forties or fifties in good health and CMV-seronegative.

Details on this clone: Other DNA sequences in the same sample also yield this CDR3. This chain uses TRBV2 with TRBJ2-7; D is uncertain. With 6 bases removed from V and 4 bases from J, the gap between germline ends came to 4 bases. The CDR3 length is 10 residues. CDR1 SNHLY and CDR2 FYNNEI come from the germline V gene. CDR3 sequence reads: CASRRYEQYF. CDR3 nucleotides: TGTGCCAGCAGGAGATACGAGCAGTACTTC.

CDR3 in amino acids: CASSSQSGPNTEAFF. The DNA of the CDR3 is TGTGCCAGCAGTTCACAGAGCGGTCCGAACACTGAAGCTTTCTTT. V and J are TRBV27 and TRBJ1-1; D uncertain. V lost 4 bases to trimming and J lost 1 base, with 13 bases between them. CDR1 and CDR2 from the germline V gene are MNHEY and SMNVEV (reference sequence). CDR3 length equals 15 residues.

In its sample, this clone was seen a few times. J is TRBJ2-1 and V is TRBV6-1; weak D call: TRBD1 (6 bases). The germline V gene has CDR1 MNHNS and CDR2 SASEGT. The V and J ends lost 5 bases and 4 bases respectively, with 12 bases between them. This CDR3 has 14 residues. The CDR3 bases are TGTGCCAGCAGTCTCACAGGGTTTTACAATGAGCAGTTCTTC. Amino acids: CASSLTGFYNEQFF.

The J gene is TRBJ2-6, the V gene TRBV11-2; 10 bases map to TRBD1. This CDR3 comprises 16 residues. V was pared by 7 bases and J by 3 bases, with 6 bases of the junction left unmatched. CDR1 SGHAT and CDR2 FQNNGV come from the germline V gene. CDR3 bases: TGTGCCAGCAAGGGGGGGACAGGGGATGGGGCCAACGTCCTGACTTTC. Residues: CASKGGTGDGANVLTF.

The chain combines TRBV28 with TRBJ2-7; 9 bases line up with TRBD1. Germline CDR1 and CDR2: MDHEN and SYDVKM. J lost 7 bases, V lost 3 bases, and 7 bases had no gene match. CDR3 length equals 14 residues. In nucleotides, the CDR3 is TGTGCCAGCAGTTTGGGGACAGGGTTATGGGAGCAGTACTTC. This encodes CASSLGTGLWEQYF.

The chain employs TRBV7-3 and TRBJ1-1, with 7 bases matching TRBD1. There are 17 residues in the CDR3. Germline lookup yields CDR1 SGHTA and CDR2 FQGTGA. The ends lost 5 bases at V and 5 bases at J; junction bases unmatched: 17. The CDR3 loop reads CASSLPTGSRLTTEAFF. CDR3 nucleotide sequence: TGTGCCAGCAGCCTACCGACAGGGAGCAGACTAACGACTGAAGCTTTCTTT. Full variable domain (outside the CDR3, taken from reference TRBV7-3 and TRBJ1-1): GAGVSQTPSNKVTEKGKYVELRCDPISGHTALYWYRQSLGQGPEFLIYFQGTGAADDSGLPNDRFFAVRPEGSVSTLKIQRTERGDSAVYLCASSLPTGSRLTTEAFFGQGTRLTVV.

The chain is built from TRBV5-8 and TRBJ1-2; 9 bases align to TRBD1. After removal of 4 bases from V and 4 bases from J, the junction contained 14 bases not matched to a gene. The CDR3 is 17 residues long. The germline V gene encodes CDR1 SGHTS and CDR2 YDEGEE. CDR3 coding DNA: TGTGCCAGCAGCCCCCAAGGGACAGGGCGACGAGGCTATGGCTACACCTTC. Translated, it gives CASSPQGTGRRGYGYTF. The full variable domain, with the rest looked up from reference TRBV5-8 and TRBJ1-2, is EAGVTQSPTHLIKTRGQQATLRCSPISGHTSVYWYQQALGLGLQFLLWYDEGEERNRGNFPPRFSGRQFPNYSSELNVNALELEDSALYLCASSPQGTGRRGYGYTFGSGTRLTVV.

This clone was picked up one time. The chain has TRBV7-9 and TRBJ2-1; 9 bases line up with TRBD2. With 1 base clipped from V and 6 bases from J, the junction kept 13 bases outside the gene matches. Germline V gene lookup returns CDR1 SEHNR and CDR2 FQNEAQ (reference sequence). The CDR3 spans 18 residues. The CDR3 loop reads CASSLGGSGRTRGNEQFF. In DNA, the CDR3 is TGTGCCAGCAGCTTAGGGGGGAGCGGGAGGACTCGGGGCAATGAGCAGTTCTTC.

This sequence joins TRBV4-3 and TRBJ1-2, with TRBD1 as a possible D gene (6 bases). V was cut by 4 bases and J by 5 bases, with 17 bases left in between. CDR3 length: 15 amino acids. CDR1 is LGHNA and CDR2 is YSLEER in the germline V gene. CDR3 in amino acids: CASSPSPSGVYGYTF. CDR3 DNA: TGCGCCAGCAGCCCTTCTCCTTCAGGGGTTTATGGCTACACCTTC.

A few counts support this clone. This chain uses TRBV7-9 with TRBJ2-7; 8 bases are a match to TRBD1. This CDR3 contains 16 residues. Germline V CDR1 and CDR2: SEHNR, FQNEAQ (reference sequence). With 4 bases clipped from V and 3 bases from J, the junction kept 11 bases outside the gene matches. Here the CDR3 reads CASSSKPGQEFYEQYF. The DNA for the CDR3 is TGTGCCAGCAGCTCGAAACCGGGACAGGAGTTCTACGAGCAGTACTTC.

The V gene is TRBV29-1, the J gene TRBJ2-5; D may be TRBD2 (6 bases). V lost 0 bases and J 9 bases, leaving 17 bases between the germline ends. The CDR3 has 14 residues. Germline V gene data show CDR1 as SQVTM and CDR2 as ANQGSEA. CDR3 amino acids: CSVEEEGTERAQYF. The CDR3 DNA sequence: TGCAGCGTTGAAGAGGAGGGCACGGAACGGGCCCAGTACTTC. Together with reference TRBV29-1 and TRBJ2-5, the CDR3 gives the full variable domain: SAVISQKPSRDICQRGTSLTIQCQVDSQVTMMFWYRQQPGQSLTLIATANQGSEATYESGFVIDKFPISRPNLTFSTLTVSNMSPEDSSIYLCSVEEEGTERAQYFGPGTRLLVL.

The chain's CDR3 is CASSLQGAYEQYF. The CDR3 DNA reads as TGTGCCAGCTCCCTGCAGGGGGCCTACGAGCAGTACTTC. This chain connects TRBV18 to TRBJ2-7; 7 positions agree with TRBD1. V shed 6 bases and J 2 bases; nucleotides not matched to a gene: 4. CDR3 size: 13 residues. Per germline, CDR1 KGHSH and CDR2 LQKENI.

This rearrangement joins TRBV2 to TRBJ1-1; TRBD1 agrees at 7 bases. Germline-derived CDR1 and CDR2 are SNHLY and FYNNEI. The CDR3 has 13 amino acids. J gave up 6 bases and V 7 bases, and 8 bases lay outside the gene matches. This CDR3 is CASTGGGASEAFF. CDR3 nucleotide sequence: TGTGCCAGCACGGGAGGGGGCGCATCTGAAGCTTTCTTT.

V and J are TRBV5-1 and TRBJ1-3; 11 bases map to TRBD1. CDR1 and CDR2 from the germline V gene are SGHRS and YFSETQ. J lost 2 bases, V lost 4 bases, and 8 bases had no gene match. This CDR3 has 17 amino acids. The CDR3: CASSPGTGGLAGNTIYF. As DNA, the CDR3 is TGCGCCAGCAGCCCCGGGACAGGGGGTCTAGCTGGAAACACCATATATTTT.

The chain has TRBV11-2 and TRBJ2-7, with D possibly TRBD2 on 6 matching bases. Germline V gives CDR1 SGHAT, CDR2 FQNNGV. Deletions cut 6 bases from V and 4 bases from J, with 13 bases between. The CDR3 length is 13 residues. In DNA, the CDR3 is TGTGCCAGCAGAGGGGCGGGACTTTACGAGCAGTACTTC. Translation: CASRGAGLYEQYF.

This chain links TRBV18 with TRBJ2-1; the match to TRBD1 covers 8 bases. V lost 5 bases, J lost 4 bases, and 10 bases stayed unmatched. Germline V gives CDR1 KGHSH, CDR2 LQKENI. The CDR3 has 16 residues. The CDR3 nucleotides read TGTGCCAGCTCATCCCCGGACAGGGATGCTTACAATGAGCAGTTCTTC. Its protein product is CASSSPDRDAYNEQFF.

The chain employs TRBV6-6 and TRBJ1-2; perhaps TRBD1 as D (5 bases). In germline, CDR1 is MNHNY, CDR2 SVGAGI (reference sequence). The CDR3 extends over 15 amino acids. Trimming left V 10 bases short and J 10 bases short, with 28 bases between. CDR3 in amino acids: CATVPNQGGQGLYTF. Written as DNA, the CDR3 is TGTGCCACCGTTCCAAATCAGGGAGGGCAGGGTCTCTACACCTTC.

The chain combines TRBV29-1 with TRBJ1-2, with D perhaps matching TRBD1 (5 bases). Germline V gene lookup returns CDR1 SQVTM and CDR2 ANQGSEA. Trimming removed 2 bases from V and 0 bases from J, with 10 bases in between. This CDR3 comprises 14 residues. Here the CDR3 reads CSVEMRQTNYGYTF. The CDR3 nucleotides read TGCAGCGTTGAAATGCGACAGACTAACTATGGCTACACCTTC.

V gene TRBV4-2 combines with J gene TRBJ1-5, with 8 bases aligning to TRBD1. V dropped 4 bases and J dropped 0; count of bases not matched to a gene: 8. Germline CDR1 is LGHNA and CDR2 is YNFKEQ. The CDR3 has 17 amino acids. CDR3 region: CASSLQPRGHSNQPQHF. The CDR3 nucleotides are TGTGCCAGCAGCCTCCAACCCAGGGGGCATAGCAATCAGCCCCAGCATTTT.

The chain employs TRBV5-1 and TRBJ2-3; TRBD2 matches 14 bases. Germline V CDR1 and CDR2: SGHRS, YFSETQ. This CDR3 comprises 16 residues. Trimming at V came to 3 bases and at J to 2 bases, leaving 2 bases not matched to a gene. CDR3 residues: CASSWTSGGPTDTQYF. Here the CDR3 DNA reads TGCGCCAGCAGCTGGACTAGCGGGGGGCCCACAGATACGCAGTATTTT.

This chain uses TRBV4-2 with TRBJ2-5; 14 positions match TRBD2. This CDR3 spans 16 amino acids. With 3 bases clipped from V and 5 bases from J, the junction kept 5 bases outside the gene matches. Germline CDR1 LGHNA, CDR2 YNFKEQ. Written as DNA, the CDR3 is TGTGCCAGCAGCCAGCAGACTAGCGGGGGGGACGAGACCCAGTACTTC. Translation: CASSQQTSGGDETQYF.